A selection of T cell receptor beta chains follows, all from one sample in a study of T-cell memory formation after mild COVID-19. TCRdb re-called the 5' RACE reads through MiXCR, storing one row per CDR3 protein. The data hold approximately 300,000 distinct CDR3 sequences, with 15% observed a single time. The sequencing sample was made of PBMCs or a T cell subset sorted from them (not recorded which). These receptor sequences come from a man aged 18-30 years who had mild COVID-19 (a few samples of this study predate the infection). Cell type and time point are not known. The CDR3 runs from the conserved cysteine through the conserved F or W. D genes are given only for firm matches. The listing skips clone size in some rows; elsewhere it reads once, few, many or a size class.

V	size	D	J	DNA	CDR3
TRBV15	.	.	TRBJ1-4	TGTGCCACCAGCAGAGATCGGGCGGAAAAACTGTTTTTT	CATSRDRAEKLFF
TRBV12-3/TRBV12-4	many	.	TRBJ2-3	TGTGCCAGCAGTTTAGGGCAGGGATTGACACATTTT	CASSLGQGLTHF
TRBV7-2	.	.	TRBJ1-2	TGTGCCAGCAGCCAAGGGAGTACCTATGGCTACACCTTC	CASSQGSTYGYTF
TRBV10-3	.	.	TRBJ2-5	TGTGCCATCAGTGAGCCGGGTTTTTCAGGATGGCAGACCCAGTACTTC	CAISEPGFSGWQTQYF
TRBV11-1	.	.	TRBJ2-5	TGTGCCAGCAGCGCTGTAGAGACCCAGTACTTC	CASSAVETQYF
TRBV28	.	.	TRBJ2-5	TGTGCCAGCAGAGTCCCTGGGGTCCAAGAGACCCAGTACTTC	CASRVPGVQETQYF
TRBV10-3	.	TRBD1	TRBJ2-1	TGTGCCATCAGTGAGATGCAGGGGGTAAATGAGCAGTTCTTC	CAISEMQGVNEQFF
TRBV7-2	.	TRBD2	TRBJ2-3	TGTGCCAGCAGCCCCTACCCCCCTAGCGGGGGGCCGGATACGCAGTATTTT	CASSPYPPSGGPDTQYF
TRBV7-2	many	TRBD1	TRBJ1-4	TGTGCCAGCAGCCCGCAGGCAGGGGGCGGGAAACTGTTTTTT	CASSPQAGGGKLFF
TRBV9	many	.	TRBJ2-4	TGTGCCAGCAGCTCCCGTCCGATCGGCATTCAGTACTTC	CASSSRPIGIQYF
TRBV6-2/TRBV6-3	.	.	TRBJ2-1	TGTGCCAGCATAGGACTCCTATACAATGAGCAGTTCTTC	CASIGLLYNEQFF
TRBV5-1	.	.	TRBJ2-3	TGCGCCAGCAGGGCGGGACGGGATAGCACAGATACGCAGTATTTT	CASRAGRDSTDTQYF
TRBV7-8	.	.	TRBJ1-5	TGTGCCAGCAGCTCAGGGACTGGGAAAAATCAGCCCCAGCATTTT	CASSSGTGKNQPQHF
TRBV12-3/TRBV12-4	.	.	TRBJ1-1	TGTGCCAGCAGTCCCACTTTAATTGAAGCTTTCTTT	CASSPTLIEAFF
TRBV2	.	TRBD2	TRBJ2-3	TGTGCCAGCAGTCGGGGAGGGGTCCGCACAGATACGCAGTATTTT	CASSRGGVRTDTQYF